This TCR beta chain comes out of a study of T cell responses to AZD1222 COVID-19 vaccine. Findings and caveats of the study: Most donors were white British and more were female, and clonal diversity was possibly underestimated.

Turning to this clone: Its antigen is unknown.

There are 15 residues in the CDR3. Trimming pared 5 bases from V and 2 bases from J, leaving 14 bases between. The V gene's germline CDR1 is SEHNR and CDR2 FQNEAQ (reference sequence). Produced via immunoSEQ multiplex PCR; TCRdb's table is partial and in-frame only. The table shows roughly 81,000 clones, with 80% to 90% occurring only once. The sequence was obtained from an adult in good health. Sequenced material: peripheral blood, taken on day 0 of AZD1222 vaccination. V gene TRBV7-9 combines with J gene TRBJ2-3, with D possibly being TRBD2 (6 bases). CDR3: CASSPGGSTTDTQYF. The DNA for the CDR3 is TGTGCCAGCAGCCCCGGGGGTTCCACCACAGATACGCAGTATTTT.